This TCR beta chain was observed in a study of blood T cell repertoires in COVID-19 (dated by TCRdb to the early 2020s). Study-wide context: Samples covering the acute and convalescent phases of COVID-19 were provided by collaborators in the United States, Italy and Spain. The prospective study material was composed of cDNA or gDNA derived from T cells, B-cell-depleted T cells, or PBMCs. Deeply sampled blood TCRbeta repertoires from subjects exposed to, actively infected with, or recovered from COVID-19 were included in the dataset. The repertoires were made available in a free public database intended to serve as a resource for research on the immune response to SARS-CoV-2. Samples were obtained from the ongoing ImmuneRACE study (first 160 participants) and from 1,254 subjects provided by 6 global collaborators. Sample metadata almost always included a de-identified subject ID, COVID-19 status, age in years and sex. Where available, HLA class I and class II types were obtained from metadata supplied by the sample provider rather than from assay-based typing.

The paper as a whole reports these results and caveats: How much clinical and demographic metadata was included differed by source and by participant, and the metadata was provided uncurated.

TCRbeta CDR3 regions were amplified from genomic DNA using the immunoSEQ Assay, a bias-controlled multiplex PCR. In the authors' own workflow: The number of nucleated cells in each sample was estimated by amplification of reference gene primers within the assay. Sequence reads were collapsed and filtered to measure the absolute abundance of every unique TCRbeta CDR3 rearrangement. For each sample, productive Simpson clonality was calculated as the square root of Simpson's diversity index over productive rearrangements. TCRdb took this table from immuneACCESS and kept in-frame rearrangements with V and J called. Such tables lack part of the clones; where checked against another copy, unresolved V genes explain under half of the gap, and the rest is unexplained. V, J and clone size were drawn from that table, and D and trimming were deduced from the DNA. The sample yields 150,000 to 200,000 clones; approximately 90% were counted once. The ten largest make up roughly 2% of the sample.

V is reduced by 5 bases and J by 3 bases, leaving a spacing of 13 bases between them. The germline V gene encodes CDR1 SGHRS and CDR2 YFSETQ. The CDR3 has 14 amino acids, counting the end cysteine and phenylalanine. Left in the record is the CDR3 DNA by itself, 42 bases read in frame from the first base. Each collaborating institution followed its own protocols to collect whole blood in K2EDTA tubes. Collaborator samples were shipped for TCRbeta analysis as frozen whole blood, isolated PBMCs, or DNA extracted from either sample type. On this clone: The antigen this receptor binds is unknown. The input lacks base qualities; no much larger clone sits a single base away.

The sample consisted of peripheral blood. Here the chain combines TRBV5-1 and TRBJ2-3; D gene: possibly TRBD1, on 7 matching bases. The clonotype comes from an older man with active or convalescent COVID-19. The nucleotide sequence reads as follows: TGCGCCAGCAGGGAGGGGGCCGGGACAGATACGCAGTATTTT. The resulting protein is CASREGAGTDTQYF.